The sequence of this TCR beta chain was determined in a study of T-cell reconstitution after alpha-beta-depleted transplantation in children. This clonotype showed up just a few times. The V gene's germline CDR1 is MNHEY and CDR2 SVGEGT. Trimming took 0 bases from V and 6 from J, leaving 18 bases between them. The CDR3 has 16 amino acids. As it was prepared, the TCRbeta library received unique molecular identifiers. TCRdb analysed the PCR reads with MiXCR anew, one entry per CDR3 protein. The sample records around 370,000 distinct CDR3 sequences, 10% being singletons. The sequence was obtained from a human donor who donated a stem cell graft to a child with acute lymphoblastic leukemia. Sequences were derived from PBMCs from the stem cell graft donor, sampled from the stem cell graft. The chain joins TRBV6-2 or TRBV6-3 to TRBJ2-7; D call uncertain. The CDR3: CASSYSNPGSTLEQYF. CDR3 DNA sequence: TGTGCCAGCAGTTACTCGAATCCCGGCTCAACTCTCGAGCAGTACTTC.